This entry features one TCR beta chain sequence. Sequencing was performed with immunoSEQ multiplex PCR; in TCRdb, only in-frame clones are kept and a portion is missing. The sample has about 170,000 clones, over 90% seen once; the top ten hold about 4.2%. The data originate from a study of T cell responses to AZD1222 COVID-19 vaccine. Per germline, CDR1 SGHTA and CDR2 FQGNSA. The CDR3 contains 15 residues. V was clipped by 1 base and J by 5 bases; unmatched bases: 2. The specimen comprised peripheral blood, sampled on day 0 of AZD1222 vaccination. The TCR was taken from an adult in good health. The J gene is TRBJ2-2, the V gene TRBV7-2; 9 bases are shared with TRBD2. In DNA, the CDR3 is TGTGCCAGCAGCTTAGTTAGCGGGGGTACCGGGGAGCTGTTTTTT. As protein: CASSLVSGGTGELFF.